This TCR beta chain was sequenced during a study of blood T cell repertoires in COVID-19. Study context: Samples representing acute and convalescent COVID-19 were sourced from the United States, Italy and Spain.

Assay used: immunoSEQ multiplex PCR; TCRdb lists only in-frame clones, some missing. The top ten clones hold approximately 1.9% of a sample with about 260,000 clones, about 80% of them seen once. V lost 3 bases, J lost 3 bases, and 12 bases lay in between. The germline V gene encodes CDR1 DFQATT and CDR2 SNEGSKA (reference sequence). This CDR3 is 14 amino acids long. The sample comprised peripheral blood. This receptor was identified in a woman older than 75 with acute or convalescent COVID-19. V is TRBV20-1 and J is TRBJ1-5; D remains unclear. The CDR3 loop reads CSASPLFVNQPQHF. The CDR3 region has the DNA TGCAGTGCTAGTCCACTTTTCGTCAATCAGCCCCAGCATTTT.